Listed below are T cell receptor beta chains from one sample, sequenced in a study of cytomegalovirus exposure and HLA in healthy donors. Some clones are missing from TCRdb's copy, which holds only in-frame ones; the method was immunoSEQ multiplex PCR. The sample carries fewer than 150,000 clones, roughly 80% recorded once. Sample: PBMCs. The source is a middle-aged man in good health and CMV-seropositive. The CDR3 runs from the conserved cysteine through the conserved F or W. A D gene is named only where the DNA matches it firmly. Clone size is not always given. Where it is, it says once, few, many or a class for expanded clones.

TRBD1	TRBV5-1	-	16	TRBJ2-7	TGCGCCAGCAGCTTGGGGCCGGGACAGGGGTCCTACGAGCAGTACTTC	CASSLGPGQGSYEQYF
-	TRBV18	few	15	TRBJ2-2	TGTGCCAGCTCCCCGGCGGGGCCGGGCACCGGGGAGCTGTTTTTT	CASSPAGPGTGELFF
TRBD2	TRBV14	-	15	TRBJ2-1	TGTGCCAGCAGCCTCGGGACTAGCGACTACAATGAGCAGTTCTTC	CASSLGTSDYNEQFF
TRBD1	TRBV5-6	-	19	TRBJ2-7	TGTGCCAGCAGCCGTCTCATTGGGACAGGGGAGGGTTTTTCCTACGAGCAGTACTTC	CASSRLIGTGEGFSYEQYF
-	TRBV7-9	-	12	TRBJ1-2	TGTGCCAGCAGCGCAGACAGAGAGGGCTACACCTTC	CASSADREGYTF
-	TRBV2	-	15	TRBJ1-1	TGTGCCAGCAGAGAGGTTGGGACACCCAACACTGAAGCTTTCTTT	CASREVGTPNTEAFF
-	TRBV7-2	-	14	TRBJ1-1	TGTGCCAGCAGCTTAGAACAGGGGAACACTGAAGCTTTCTTT	CASSLEQGNTEAFF
-	TRBV7-2	-	18	TRBJ1-6	TGTGCCAGCAGCTTAGATACAGGGCTTAACACCTATAATTCACCCCTCCACTTT	CASSLDTGLNTYNSPLHF
-	TRBV10-3	-	16	TRBJ1-4	TGTGCCATCAGTGAGTCGGGAGGGAGGGCTAATGAAAAACTGTTTTTT	CAISESGGRANEKLFF
-	TRBV6-5	-	16	TRBJ2-7	TGTGCCAGCAGTTATTCGACAGGCCCAAGCTCCTACGAGCAGTACTTC	CASSYSTGPSSYEQYF
TRBD1	TRBV19	-	14	TRBJ2-1	TGTGCCAGTAGCAGAGGGGGCCTATACAATGAGCAGTTCTTC	CASSRGGLYNEQFF
-	TRBV7-9	-	13	TRBJ1-1	TGTGCCAGCAGCTTAGGGGGGGTCGGGGAAGCTTTCTTT	CASSLGGVGEAFF
-	TRBV18	once	15	TRBJ1-5	TGTGCCAGCTCACCAATCGGGCAGGGGAATCAGCCCCAGCATTTT	CASSPIGQGNQPQHF
-	TRBV5-1	-	14	TRBJ2-2	TGCGCCAGGTCTATAGGACAGAACACCGGGGAGCTGTTTTTT	CARSIGQNTGELFF
TRBD2	TRBV11-2	-	14	TRBJ2-5	TGTGCCAGCAGTCGCGGGAGGTTACAAGAGACCCAGTACTTC	CASSRGRLQETQYF
-	TRBV30	-	13	TRBJ1-1	TGTGCCTGGAGTGTGAACAGGAACACTGAAGCTTTCTTT	CAWSVNRNTEAFF
-	TRBV19	-	15	TRBJ2-3	TGTGCCAGTAGTATAGGCGGACAGCCCACAGATACGCAGTATTTT	CASSIGGQPTDTQYF
-	TRBV27	-	13	TRBJ2-7	TGTGCCAGCAAAGACACGACCCGCTACGAGCAGTACTTC	CASKDTTRYEQYF
-	TRBV6-1	-	15	TRBJ1-5	TGTGCCAGCAGTGAAGTTGTTCTCGGGGATCAGCCCCAGCATTTT	CASSEVVLGDQPQHF
-	TRBV28	-	14	TRBJ1-2	TGTGCCAGCAGTTTAGGGGGGAGAGGCTATGGCTACACCTTC	CASSLGGRGYGYTF
TRBD2	TRBV10-3	-	14	TRBJ2-7	TGTGCCATCAGTGAAGTAAGCGGGATCTACGAGCAGTACTTC	CAISEVSGIYEQYF
TRBD1	TRBV27	-	15	TRBJ2-7	TGTGCCAGCAGTTCGATAGGACAGGGGTCCCACGAGCAGTACTTC	CASSSIGQGSHEQYF
-	TRBV5-1	-	14	TRBJ1-4	TGCGCCAGCAGCCCGGGGACTCGAAATGAAAAACTGTTTTTT	CASSPGTRNEKLFF
TRBD1	TRBV10-1	-	13	TRBJ2-2	TGCGCCAGCGGACGACAGGGGTCCGGGGAGCTGTTTTTT	CASGRQGSGELFF
TRBD2	TRBV10-3	-	16	TRBJ2-3	TGTGCCATCAGGGAAACTAGCGGGGGGGCCGGGGATACGCAGTATTTT	CAIRETSGGAGDTQYF
TRBD1	TRBV16	-	15	TRBJ2-7	TGTGCCAGCAGCCAATCGACAGGGGGCCTCTACGAGCAGTACTTC	CASSQSTGGLYEQYF
TRBD1	TRBV4-3	-	18	TRBJ1-6	TGCGCCAGCAGCCAAGGAAGGACAGGGAGCTCCTATAATTCACCCCTCCACTTT	CASSQGRTGSSYNSPLHF
TRBD1	TRBV10-3	-	17	TRBJ1-2	TGTGCCATCAGTGCCCTTATCCCGGGACAGGGGGTCTATGGCTACACCTTC	CAISALIPGQGVYGYTF
TRBD2	TRBV7-9	-	17	TRBJ2-3	TGTGCCAGCAGCTCACCGCTACGACTAGCGGGGGGAGATACGCAGTATTTT	CASSSPLRLAGGDTQYF
-	TRBV6-6	once	14	TRBJ2-7	TGTGCCAGCAGTTACATTGACATCTCCTACGAGCAGTACTTC	CASSYIDISYEQYF
TRBD2	TRBV7-9	-	17	TRBJ2-2	TGTGCCAGCAGCCCCCGGACTAGCGGGAGGCCTATCGGGGAGCTGTTTTTT	CASSPRTSGRPIGELFF
-	TRBV5-4	-	13	TRBJ1-2	TGTGCCAGCAGCCCGGACAGAAGGTATGGCTACACCTTC	CASSPDRRYGYTF
-	TRBV5-1	-	14	TRBJ1-1	TGCGCCAGCAGTTCGGGGAGGATGAACACTGAAGCTTTCTTT	CASSSGRMNTEAFF
TRBD1	TRBV4-3	-	17	TRBJ1-2	TGCGCCAGCAGCCAAGAAGGGGGACAGCGACCTCCCTATGGCTACACCTTC	CASSQEGGQRPPYGYTF